Detailed here is one TCR beta chain. Sequenced by immunoSEQ multiplex PCR; TCRdb stores in-frame clones only, minus some. There are 140,000 or so clones in the sample; roughly 94% occur only once, and 12% to 15% lies in the top ten. The junction had 4 bases not matched to a gene; V was cut back by 1 base and J by 0 bases. Germline V gives CDR1 MNHNS, CDR2 SASEGT. The CDR3 totals 16 residues. The sample belongs to a study of control samples from healthy donors and cancer patients. Input material: PBMCs. The V call is TRBV6-1, the J call TRBJ2-3, with 7 positions matching TRBD2. This sequence originates from a man aged 55-75 years with colorectal cancer. For the CDR3, the DNA is TGTGCCAGCAGTGAAGGGGTCGGGGGGAGCACAGATACGCAGTATTTT. Translating gives CASSEGVGGSTDTQYF.